The TCR beta chain described here comes from a study of T cell responses to AZD1222 COVID-19 vaccine. This table comes from immunoSEQ multiplex PCR, and its TCRdb copy is limited to in-frame clones, with some not included. The sample lists some 50,000 clones; approximately 84% were seen once. Overall study results and limits: Increases in Spike-specific TCR breadth and depth were seen after two AZD1222 doses. Repertoire sampling was restricted to post-peak T cell response timepoints. Unmutated variant regions are reportedly the target of nearly half of TCRs that are spike-specific.

CDR1 is SEHNR and CDR2 is FQNEAQ in the germline V gene (reference sequence). The CDR3 spans 12 residues. V shed 6 bases and J shed 2 bases, with 7 bases lying between them. Worth noting for this clone: As yet, its antigen is unknown.

The sequencing here drew on peripheral blood, taken on day 0 of AZD1222 vaccination. V gene TRBV7-9 combines with J gene TRBJ1-1, with no clear D. The source of this sequence is an adult in good health. The CDR3 here is CASSPLNTEAFF. The CDR3 coding sequence is TGTGCCAGCAGTCCTCTTAACACTGAAGCTTTCTTT. Based on the CDR3 plus reference TRBV7-9 and TRBJ1-1, the full variable domain is DTGVSQNPRHKITKRGQNVTFRCDPISEHNRLYWYRQTLGQGPEFLTYFQNEAQLEKSRLLSDRFSAERPKGSFSTLEIQRTEQGDSAMYLCASSPLNTEAFFGQGTRLTVV.